The 22 T cell receptor beta chains given below trace back to one sample, sequenced in a study of T cell repertoires in cytomegalovirus infection. Each CDR3 protein is one row after TCRdb ran MiXCR on the reads. The sample records 310,000 or so distinct CDR3 sequences, about 25% being singletons. What these receptors recognize is not known. The sample here was cultured PBMCs, taken from culture after CMV antigen stimulation. The receptors derive from a human donor in good health (CMV status not recorded). Some clones in this sample may be carry-over from other donors' samples.

The chain employs TRBV6-6 and TRBJ1-1, with D unclear. This CDR3 has 12 residues. The germline gives CDR1 MNHNY, CDR2 SVGAGI (reference sequence). Trimming pared 5 bases from V and 5 bases from J, leaving 9 bases between. This CDR3 is CASSRLRTEAFF. DNA of the CDR3: TGTGCCAGCAGTAGGTTACGAACTGAAGCTTTCTTT.

The V and J genes are TRBV27 and TRBJ2-7; possibly TRBD1 for D (6 bases). The CDR3 spans 13 residues. Trimming removed 7 bases from V and 5 bases from J, with 15 bases in between. Germline V gives CDR1 MNHEY, CDR2 SMNVEV (reference sequence). The CDR3 DNA reads TGTGCCAGCACCCGCAGGGGCCGGAACGAGCAGTACTTC. Translated: CASTRRGRNEQYF.

This clonotype was detected a few times. The chain couples TRBV7-2 to TRBJ2-3; 8 bases are a match to TRBD1. The CDR3 consists of 13 residues. Trimming took 9 bases from V and 3 from J; bases not matched to a gene: 5. Germline CDR1 SGHTA, CDR2 FQGNSA. CDR3: CASDRGGTDTQYF. The CDR3 nucleotides are TGTGCCAGTGACAGGGGCGGTACAGATACGCAGTATTTT.

In this sample, this clonotype turned up a few times. The chain has TRBV6-2 or TRBV6-3 and TRBJ2-6; D may match TRBD1 or TRBD2 (6 bases each). The CDR3 is 18 amino acids. Germline CDR1 MNHEY, CDR2 SVGEGT. Trimming cost V 0 bases and J 0 bases, with 12 bases left between them. This CDR3 is CASSYSKGGFSGANVLTF. CDR3 DNA sequence: TGTGCCAGCAGTTACTCGAAGGGGGGCTTCTCTGGGGCCAACGTCCTGACTTTC.

This clonotype appeared many times. The CDR3 is CASSLAGTSGLSRETQYF. CDR3 nucleotide sequence: TGTGCCAGCAGTTTGGCCGGGACTAGCGGTCTCAGTAGGGAGACCCAGTACTTC. This chain uses TRBV12-3 or TRBV12-4 with TRBJ2-5; TRBD2 aligns across 11 bases. The CDR3 is 18 amino acids. The trim removed 3 bases at V and 5 bases at J, leaving 14 bases unmatched.

The genes are TRBV12-3 or TRBV12-4 and TRBJ2-7; 9 nucleotides agree with TRBD2. The CDR3 covers 13 residues. The V and J ends lost 6 bases and 6 bases, in that order; junction bases with no gene match: 6. In DNA form, the CDR3 reads TGTGCCAGCAGGAGGGGTAGCGGGAGCGAGCAGTACGTC. Translating gives CASRRGSGSEQYV.

This clonotype was seen a few times. The CDR3 coding sequence is TGTGCCAGCAGCGCCACCTTCAACTATGGCTACACCTTC. It translates to CASSATFNYGYTF. The V call is TRBV6-2 or TRBV6-3, the J call TRBJ1-2; D gene ambiguous. Germline V gene data show CDR1 as MNHEY and CDR2 as SVGEGT. The CDR3 is 13 residues long. The V end lost 6 bases, the J end lost 2 bases, and 10 bases lay between the germline ends.

As DNA, the CDR3 is TGCAGTGCTAGATGGCCCCAGGGAAACACCATATATTTT. It codes for CSARWPQGNTIYF. The V gene is TRBV20-1, the J gene TRBJ1-3; D call uncertain. The germline V and J ends were trimmed by 2 bases and 4 bases, with 9 bases remaining between them. The CDR3 runs to 13 residues. Germline assignment: CDR1 DFQATT and CDR2 SNEGSKA (reference sequence).

V gene TRBV27 combines with J gene TRBJ2-5; D unclear. The CDR3 is 14 residues long. Germline V gene lookup returns CDR1 MNHEY and CDR2 SMNVEV (reference sequence). With 3 bases removed from V and 1 base from J, the gap between germline ends came to 9 bases. The CDR3 spells CASSFSQLQETQYF. The CDR3 region has the DNA TGTGCCAGCAGTTTTAGTCAGCTCCAAGAGACCCAGTACTTC.

The chain has TRBV6-6 and TRBJ1-5; D is unclear. Trimming stripped 4 bases from V and 0 bases from J, with 16 bases between. Germline V gives CDR1 MNHNY, CDR2 SVGAGI (reference sequence). CDR3 length: 17 residues. The CDR3 sequence is CASSFERLTDSNQPQHF. The CDR3 coding sequence is TGTGCCAGCAGTTTCGAGAGGCTGACGGATAGCAATCAGCCCCAGCATTTT.

At least ten counts were recorded for this clonotype. The V and J genes are TRBV7-2 and TRBJ1-4; 7 bases match TRBD1. The CDR3 has 15 amino acids. V lost 4 bases and J lost 7; bases outside the gene matches: 9. Germline loops: CDR1 SGHTA, CDR2 FQGNSA. The CDR3 DNA reads as TGTGCCAGCAGCTCGACCGGGACAGTAGTTGAAAAACTGTTTTTT. As protein: CASSSTGTVVEKLFF.

The CDR3 region is CASSLPGQAGWSPLHF. The CDR3, as DNA: TGTGCCAGCTCCCTCCCGGGCCAGGCGGGTTGGTCACCCCTCCACTTT. The chain combines TRBV28 with TRBJ1-6; D uncertain. Deletions cut 8 bases from V and 10 bases from J, with 24 bases between. The CDR3 is 16 residues long. Per the germline V gene, CDR1 is MDHEN and CDR2 is SYDVKM. Drawing the rest from reference TRBV28 and TRBJ1-6, the complete variable domain is DVKVTQSSRYLVKRTGEKVFLECVQDMDHENMFWYRQDPGLGLRLIYFSYDVKMKEKGDIPEGYSVSREKKERFSLILESASTNQTSMYLCASSLPGQAGWSPLHFGNGTRLTVT.

This clonotype was detected only a few times. This CDR3 is CASSLEIEDEQFF. DNA for the CDR3: TGTGCCAGCAGCCTTGAGATCGAGGATGAGCAGTTCTTC. V usage is TRBV5-4 and J usage is TRBJ2-1; D is unclear. Trimming removed 4 bases at V and 8 bases at J, with 13 bases between. Germline V gene data show CDR1 as SGHNT and CDR2 as YYREEE (reference sequence). The CDR3 covers 13 residues.

The V and J genes are TRBV29-1 and TRBJ2-7; TRBD1 matches at 10 bases. V was clipped by 0 bases and J by 5 bases; unmatched bases: 7. Germline loops: CDR1 SQVTM, CDR2 ANQGSEA. The CDR3 totals 15 residues. This chain's CDR3 is CSVEDRDRGLDEQYF. CDR3 bases: TGCAGCGTTGAAGATCGCGACAGGGGGCTCGACGAGCAGTACTTC.

This clonotype was picked up many times. The chain combines TRBV7-6 with TRBJ2-5; 10 nucleotides align to TRBD1. The CDR3 has 15 amino acids. J was trimmed by 4 bases and V by 1 base; bases with no gene match: 3. CDR1 is SGHVS, CDR2 FNYEAQ, per germline. CDR3 nucleotide sequence: TGTGCCAGCAGCTTAGTGCGGACAGGGGGAGAGACCCAGTACTTC. This gives the protein CASSLVRTGGETQYF. Filled out from reference TRBV7-6 and TRBJ2-5, the complete variable domain reads GAGVSQSPRYKVTKRGQDVALRCDPISGHVSLYWYRQALGQGPEFLTYFNYEAQQDKSGLPNDRFSAERPEGSISTLTIQRTEQRDSAMYRCASSLVRTGGETQYFGPGTRLLVL.

The CDR3 protein is CASSEGGGNSYEQYF. In DNA, the CDR3 is TGTGCCAGCAGTGAGGGCGGCGGTAACTCCTACGAGCAGTACTTC. The V call is TRBV28, the J call TRBJ2-7; TRBD2 might be the D (5 bases). Germline V lookup: CDR1 MDHEN, CDR2 SYDVKM. This CDR3 has 15 amino acids. Trimming stripped 5 bases from V and 0 bases from J, with 14 bases between.

In regard to this clonotype: Given a much more abundant clone one base away, this may be a read error. The chain carries TRBV7-2 and TRBJ1-2; 10 bases fit TRBD1. CDR3 length: 16 amino acids. J was trimmed by 6 bases and V by 3 bases; bases with no gene match: 10. Germline V gives CDR1 SGHTA, CDR2 FQGNSA. CDR3 residues: CTSSFDRGRVSDGYTF. The CDR3, as DNA: TGTACCAGCAGCTTCGACAGGGGGCGCGTCTCAGATGGCTACACCTTC. Complete variable domain (other parts from reference TRBV7-2 and TRBJ1-2): GAGVSQSPSNKVTEKGKDVELRCDPISGHTALYWYRQSLGQGLEFLIYFQGNSAPDKSGLPSDRFSAERTGGSVSTLTIQRTQQEDSAVYLCTSSFDRGRVSDGYTFGSGTRLTVV.

This clonotype was detected only a few times. The chain combines TRBV7-8 with TRBJ1-1; D possibly corresponds to TRBD1 (5 bases). The CDR3 runs to 15 residues. Trimming left V 4 bases short and J 2 bases short, with 14 bases between. Germline CDR1 is SGHVS and CDR2 is FQNEAQ. The CDR3 sequence: CASSYGGGINTEAFF. The CDR3 DNA reads TGTGCCAGCAGCTACGGGGGGGGGATCAACACTGAAGCTTTCTTT.

This clonotype was counted many times. This chain connects TRBV7-8 to TRBJ2-1; 11 positions agree with TRBD2. The CDR3 is 15 amino acids. The J segment lost 2 bases and the V segment lost 4 bases, leaving 1 base of the junction unmatched. CDR1 SGHVS and CDR2 FQNEAQ come from the germline V gene. Written as DNA, the CDR3 is TGTGCCAGCAGCTCGACTAGCGGGGCCTACAATGAGCAGTTCTTC. Translated: CASSSTSGAYNEQFF.

The chain joins TRBV2 to TRBJ2-3; D may correspond to TRBD1 or TRBD2 (5 bases each). V shed 7 bases and J shed 2 bases, with 10 bases lying between them. The CDR3 runs to 13 residues. The germline CDR1 and CDR2 sequences are SNHLY and FYNNEI. CDR3 in DNA: TGTGCCAGCACCACGGGGCCCACAGATACGCAGTATTTT. It is translated as CASTTGPTDTQYF.

This clonotype was seen at least ten times. The chain carries TRBV7-8 and TRBJ1-1; D possibly corresponds to TRBD1 (5 bases). Germline loops: CDR1 SGHVS, CDR2 FQNEAQ. The V gene lost 2 bases and the J gene lost 5 bases, with 12 bases spanning the gap. The CDR3 sequence is 14 residues long. CDR3 bases: TGTGCCAGCAGCTTATCAGGGCGGAGAACTGAAGCTTTCTTT. Protein: CASSLSGRRTEAFF.

This clonotype was detected many times. V gene TRBV7-9 combines with J gene TRBJ1-1; possibly TRBD1 for D (5 bases). The V gene lost 1 base and the J gene lost 1 base, with 7 bases spanning the gap. Looked up from germline, CDR1 is SEHNR and CDR2 is FQNEAQ (reference sequence). The CDR3 has 14 residues. In DNA form, the CDR3 reads TGTGCCAGCAGCTTAGTACAGGAGAACACTGAAGCTTTCTTT. It is translated as CASSLVQENTEAFF.